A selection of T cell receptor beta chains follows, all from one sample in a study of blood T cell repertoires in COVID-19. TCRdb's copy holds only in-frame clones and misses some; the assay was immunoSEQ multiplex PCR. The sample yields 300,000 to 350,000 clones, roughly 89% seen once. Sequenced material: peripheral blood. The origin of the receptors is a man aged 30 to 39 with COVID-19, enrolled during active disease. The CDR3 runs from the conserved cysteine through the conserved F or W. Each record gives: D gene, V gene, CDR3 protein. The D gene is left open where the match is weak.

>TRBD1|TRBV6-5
CASRLTGQTTEEYF
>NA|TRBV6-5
CASRYIGHSQHF
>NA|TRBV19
CASRGAAKGSYEQYF
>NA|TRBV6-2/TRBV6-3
CASSHNGGRYEQYF
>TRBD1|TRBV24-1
CATSDLGVLGQGNQETQYF
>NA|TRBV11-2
CASSQGPSGGYEQYF
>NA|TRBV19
CASSRRGANEKLFF
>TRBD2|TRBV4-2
CASSQALAETAGELFF
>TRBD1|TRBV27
CASSSGTDYEQYF
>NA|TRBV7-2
CAVGTISNQPQHF
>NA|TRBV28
CASSPRGAGSGANVLTF
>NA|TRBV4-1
CASSQEEVPGLSNQPQHF
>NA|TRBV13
CASSLIKGRGSGNTIYF
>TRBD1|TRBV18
CASSPSGGTGVHEQYF
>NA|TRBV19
CASSIQGPYTEAFF
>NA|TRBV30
CAWTGWSTGELFF
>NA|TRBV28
CASRQILNYGYTF
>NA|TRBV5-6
CASSLTGSSSQPQHF
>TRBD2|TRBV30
CAWSGLAEFYNEQFF
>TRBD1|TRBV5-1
CASSLAQIPGQPSEQYF
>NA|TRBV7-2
CASSLAGRANSPLHF